Below, one T cell receptor beta chain is given with its context. Its specificity is not known. Assay used: immunoSEQ multiplex PCR; TCRdb lists only in-frame clones, some missing. The data contain some 100,000 clones, around 89% of them seen just once; the ten biggest clones take up around 7.1%. Deletions cut 3 bases from V and 4 bases from J, with 12 bases between. Germline-derived CDR1 and CDR2 are DFQATT and SNEGSKA (reference sequence). This CDR3 has 13 amino acids. The data were taken from a study of T cell responses to AZD1222 COVID-19 vaccine. Points from the study as a whole: Donors were chiefly white British, with a greater number of females, and clonal diversity was perhaps underestimated.

Sequencing used peripheral blood, obtained 28 days after the second AZD1222 dose. The clonotype comes from an adult who received the AZD1222 COVID-19 vaccine. The J gene is TRBJ1-2, the V gene TRBV20-1, with a weak D call TRBD1 (5 bases). CDR3 amino acids: CSASSQGVYGYTF. The DNA of the CDR3 is TGCAGTGCTAGTTCCCAGGGTGTCTATGGCTACACCTTC.